This TCR beta chain emerged from a study of cytomegalovirus exposure and HLA in healthy donors. The PCR made use of 60 Vbeta and 13 Jbeta primers. The protocol was immunoSEQ multiplex PCR, while the TCRdb copy is restricted to in-frame clones and leaves out a portion. The sample contains 77,000 or so clones, 60% to 85% of which appear only once. CDR3 size: 17 residues. V lost 3 bases and J lost 0; bases outside the gene matches: 8. Germline V gives CDR1 MDHEN, CDR2 SYDVKM. Sequences were obtained from PBMCs. This chain links TRBV28 with TRBJ2-7, with 10 positions matching TRBD2. This receptor was obtained from a man in his forties in good health and CMV-seronegative. As DNA, the CDR3 is TGTGCCAGCAGTTTCAAAGCGGGAGGGCTTAGCTCCTACGAGCAGTACTTC. This sequence encodes CASSFKAGGLSSYEQYF.